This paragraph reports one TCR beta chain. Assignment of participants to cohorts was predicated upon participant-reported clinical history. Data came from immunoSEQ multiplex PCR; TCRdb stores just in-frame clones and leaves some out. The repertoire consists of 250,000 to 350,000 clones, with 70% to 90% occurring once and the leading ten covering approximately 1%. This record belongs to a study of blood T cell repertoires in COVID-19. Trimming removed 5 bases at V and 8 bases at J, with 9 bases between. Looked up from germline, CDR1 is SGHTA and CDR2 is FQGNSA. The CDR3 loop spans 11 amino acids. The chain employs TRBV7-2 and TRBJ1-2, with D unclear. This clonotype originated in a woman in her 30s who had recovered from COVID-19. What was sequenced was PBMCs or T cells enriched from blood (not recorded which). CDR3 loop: CASSQTRGYTF. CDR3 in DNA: TGTGCCAGCAGCCAAACTCGGGGCTACACCTTC.